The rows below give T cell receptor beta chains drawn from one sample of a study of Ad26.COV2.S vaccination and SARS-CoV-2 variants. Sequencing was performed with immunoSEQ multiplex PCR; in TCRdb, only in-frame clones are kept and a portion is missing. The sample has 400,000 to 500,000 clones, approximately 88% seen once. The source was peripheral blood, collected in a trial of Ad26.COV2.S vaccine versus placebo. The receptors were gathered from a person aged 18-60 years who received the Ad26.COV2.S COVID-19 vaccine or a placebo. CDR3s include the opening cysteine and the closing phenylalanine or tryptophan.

CDR3 protein: CASSLGSLYNEQFF
V gene: TRBV5-6
J gene: TRBJ2-1

CDR3 protein: CASSFGPTYGYTF
V gene: TRBV28
J gene: TRBJ1-2

CDR3 protein: CASSLARVGSGGPDTQYF
V gene: TRBV5-1
J gene: TRBJ2-3

CDR3 protein: CASSLASGNTIYF
V gene: TRBV7-9
J gene: TRBJ1-3

CDR3 protein: CASSYGVTNYGYTF
V gene: TRBV28
J gene: TRBJ1-2

CDR3 protein: CAWSSAGDYTQYF
V gene: TRBV30
J gene: TRBJ2-3

CDR3 protein: CASSELSGGMYEQYF
V gene: TRBV10-1
J gene: TRBJ2-7

CDR3 protein: CASSQGGAGYTF
V gene: TRBV3-1/TRBV3-2
J gene: TRBJ1-2

CDR3 protein: CASSLGSGFGNTIYF
V gene: TRBV11-2
J gene: TRBJ1-3

CDR3 protein: CASSLQEPRYGYTF
V gene: TRBV7-9
J gene: TRBJ1-2

CDR3 protein: CASSREQGSTGELFF
V gene: TRBV7-2
J gene: TRBJ2-2

CDR3 protein: CASSLEQGMNTEAFF
V gene: TRBV5-4
J gene: TRBJ1-1

CDR3 protein: CASSLADRVNEKLFF
V gene: TRBV7-9
J gene: TRBJ1-4

CDR3 protein: CASSPAGEFGGYTF
V gene: TRBV18
J gene: TRBJ1-2

CDR3 protein: CAISGGDRMNTEAFF
V gene: TRBV10-3
J gene: TRBJ1-1

CDR3 protein: CASRGRLQETQYF
V gene: TRBV12-3/TRBV12-4
J gene: TRBJ2-5

CDR3 protein: CASSLLGGGNEQFF
V gene: TRBV28
J gene: TRBJ2-1

CDR3 protein: CASSKTGANYEQYF
V gene: TRBV5-1
J gene: TRBJ2-7

CDR3 protein: CAIRDSRDRGYSGANVLTF
V gene: TRBV10-3
J gene: TRBJ2-6

CDR3 protein: CASSLIGGGELFF
V gene: TRBV7-9
J gene: TRBJ2-2

CDR3 protein: CASRRHPRANYGYTF
V gene: TRBV6-5
J gene: TRBJ1-2

CDR3 protein: CASSFQSDYEQYF
V gene: TRBV7-8
J gene: TRBJ2-7

CDR3 protein: CASSQGHYSNQPQHF
V gene: TRBV14
J gene: TRBJ1-5

CDR3 protein: CASSFGGGATDTQYF
V gene: TRBV5-6
J gene: TRBJ2-3

CDR3 protein: CASSKPPTNGVNEQFF
V gene: TRBV6-2/TRBV6-3
J gene: TRBJ2-1

CDR3 protein: CATGTGSPYEQYF
V gene: TRBV15
J gene: TRBJ2-7

CDR3 protein: CASSLSLAGANTGELFF
V gene: TRBV27
J gene: TRBJ2-2

CDR3 protein: CASSLSENSPLHF
V gene: TRBV7-3
J gene: TRBJ1-6

CDR3 protein: CASSYRNNEKLFF
V gene: TRBV6-5
J gene: TRBJ1-4

CDR3 protein: CASSQPDGGRETQYF
V gene: TRBV4-1
J gene: TRBJ2-5

CDR3 protein: CATPPRGGAFF
V gene: TRBV10-1
J gene: TRBJ1-1

CDR3 protein: CASSLAIANGGRTDTQYF
V gene: TRBV11-1
J gene: TRBJ2-3

CDR3 protein: CASSHGLVNTEAFF
V gene: TRBV5-1
J gene: TRBJ1-1

CDR3 protein: CASSPGWGLNTGELFF
V gene: TRBV5-1
J gene: TRBJ2-2

CDR3 protein: CASSPSGGAYTGELFF
V gene: TRBV11-2
J gene: TRBJ2-2

CDR3 protein: CASSRRDRVDNEQFF
V gene: TRBV28
J gene: TRBJ2-1

CDR3 protein: CASSLGAANTGELFF
V gene: TRBV7-8
J gene: TRBJ2-2

CDR3 protein: CASSLGPGSPDNEQFF
V gene: TRBV7-2
J gene: TRBJ2-1

CDR3 protein: CASSTMGSRATNEKLFF
V gene: TRBV28
J gene: TRBJ1-4

CDR3 protein: CASSHRTRLGRNTEAFF
V gene: TRBV4-1
J gene: TRBJ1-1

CDR3 protein: CASSIGSENTEAFF
V gene: TRBV19
J gene: TRBJ1-1

CDR3 protein: CASSSSGLQGRSPLHF
V gene: TRBV9
J gene: TRBJ1-6

CDR3 protein: CASGWTGAQEKLFF
V gene: TRBV2
J gene: TRBJ1-4

CDR3 protein: CASSHSHPPGQGINEQFF
V gene: TRBV23-1
J gene: TRBJ2-1